The 5 T cell receptor beta chains below all came from one sample that was sequenced in a study of blood T cell repertoires in COVID-19. The repertoire was sequenced with immunoSEQ multiplex PCR; TCRdb's copy has only in-frame clones and lacks some. The sample has about 76,000 clones, around 91% seen once. Sequencing was carried out using peripheral blood. The receptors were gathered from a woman in her 50s in a cohort sampled during active COVID-19.

The chain uses TRBV27 and TRBJ1-2, with 7 bases identical to TRBD1. In germline, CDR1 is MNHEY, CDR2 SMNVEV (reference sequence). V was pared by 2 bases and J by 5 bases, with 5 bases of the junction left unmatched. The CDR3 sequence is 14 residues long. DNA of the CDR3: TGTGCCAGCAGTTTAAGGCAGGGGGTGTATGGCTACACCTTC. It specifies CASSLRQGVYGYTF.

This clone showed up just once. J is TRBJ2-3 and V is TRBV5-6; D remains unclear. The V and J ends lost 9 bases and 2 bases respectively, with 10 bases between them. Germline V gene lookup returns CDR1 SGHDT and CDR2 YYEEEE. This CDR3 has 12 residues. CDR3 protein: CATRAPTDTQYF. The CDR3, as DNA: TGTGCCACCCGAGCGCCCACAGATACGCAGTATTTT.

This chain links TRBV28 with TRBJ1-4, with 7 bases aligning to TRBD1. The V gene end was trimmed by 3 bases and the J gene end by 10 bases; junction bases not matched to a gene: 5. CDR1 is MDHEN, CDR2 SYDVKM, per germline. The CDR3 has 13 amino acids. The CDR3 region has the DNA TGTGCCAGCAGTTTTGAGGGGGCCGGAAAACTGTTTTTT. This translates into CASSFEGAGKLFF.

The chain has TRBV10-3 and TRBJ2-1; 10 bases match TRBD2. Germline trimming cut 2 bases from V and 7 bases from J; bases unmatched to any gene: 8. CDR1 and CDR2 from the germline V gene are ENHRY and SYGVKD. This CDR3 has 16 residues. CDR3 amino acids: CAISEPQSGRVNEQFF. The CDR3 DNA follows: TGTGCCATCAGTGAGCCACAGAGCGGGAGGGTGAATGAGCAGTTCTTC.

The chain combines TRBV3-1 (or the pseudogene TRBV3-2) with TRBJ2-1; 12 bases line up with TRBD2. The CDR3 spans 19 residues. The J segment lost 0 bases and the V segment lost 0 bases, leaving 6 bases of the junction unmatched. The germline gives CDR1 LGHDT, CDR2 YNNKEL (reference sequence). As DNA, the CDR3 is TGTGCCAGCAGCCAAGAAGGGACTAGCGGGCCGAGCTCCTACAATGAGCAGTTCTTC. As protein: CASSQEGTSGPSSYNEQFF.